These 27 T cell receptor beta chains were all obtained from the same sample, sequenced in a study of early T cells in non-severe SARS-CoV-2 infection. TCRdb recomputed calls from the 5' RACE reads with MiXCR, one row per CDR3 protein. Found here are roughly 88,000 distinct CDR3 sequences, less than 15% of them singletons; the top ten hold around 5.8%. What was sequenced was whole blood. The receptors here all came from an adult who was a healthcare worker with PCR-confirmed SARS-CoV-2 infection or an uninfected control (not recorded which).

This clonotype turned up a few times. DNA of the CDR3: TGCAGTGCTAGAGATCCGGGACTAGGGTACCAAGAGACCCAGTACTTC. Translation: CSARDPGLGYQETQYF. The chain combines TRBV20-1 with TRBJ2-5; 8 bases are a match to TRBD2. This CDR3 comprises 16 residues. Trimming cost V 0 bases and J 0 bases; bases outside gene matches: 6. Germline CDR1 DFQATT, CDR2 SNEGSKA (reference sequence).

The DNA for the CDR3 is TGTGCCAGCAGTTTACCGGGCGGCACTGAAGCTTTCTTT. Protein product: CASSLPGGTEAFF. V is TRBV28 and J is TRBJ1-1; D gene unclear. V gave up 2 bases and J gave up 4 bases, with 8 bases separating them. The CDR3 has 13 residues. From germline, CDR1 is MDHEN and CDR2 SYDVKM. Full variable domain (rest looked up from reference TRBV28 and TRBJ1-1): DVKVTQSSRYLVKRTGEKVFLECVQDMDHENMFWYRQDPGLGLRLIYFSYDVKMKEKGDIPEGYSVSREKKERFSLILESASTNQTSMYLCASSLPGGTEAFFGQGTRLTVV.

The V and J genes are TRBV6-2 or TRBV6-3 and TRBJ2-7; no reliable D call. Trimming removed 6 bases from V and 6 bases from J, with 18 bases in between. The germline V gene has CDR1 MNHEY and CDR2 SVGEGT. The CDR3 extends over 14 amino acids. This CDR3 is CASSKIGSGTEQYF. CDR3 sequence (DNA): TGTGCCAGCAGCAAGATTGGGTCAGGAACCGAGCAGTACTTC.

The chain is built from TRBV28 and TRBJ2-2; D perhaps matches TRBD1 (6 bases). With 0 bases removed from V and 2 bases from J, the gap between germline ends came to 13 bases. The CDR3 consists of 17 residues. CDR1 and CDR2 from the germline V gene are MDHEN and SYDVKM. CDR3 sequence reads: CASSLWLQGGNTGELFF. DNA for the CDR3: TGTGCCAGCAGTTTATGGTTACAGGGTGGTAACACCGGGGAGCTGTTTTTT.

The chain's CDR3 is CASSFGTSGGTDTQYF. The CDR3, as DNA: TGTGCCAGCAGCTTCGGGACTAGCGGGGGCACAGATACGCAGTATTTT. The genes are TRBV7-9 and TRBJ2-3, with 13 bases aligning to TRBD2. This CDR3 region has 16 residues. In germline, CDR1 is SEHNR, CDR2 FQNEAQ (reference sequence). The junction had 1 base not matched to a gene; V was cut back by 3 bases and J by 1 base.

The genes are TRBV3-1 and TRBJ2-5, with D unclear. Between the trimmed V and J ends, which lost 0 bases and 6 bases, there was a span of 5 bases. Per the germline V gene, CDR1 is LGHDT and CDR2 is YNNKEL (reference sequence). CDR3 size: 12 residues. For the CDR3, the DNA is TGTGCCAGCAGCCAAGATGTAAAGACCCAGTACTTC. This encodes CASSQDVKTQYF.

This clonotype was counted ten times or more. This sequence joins TRBV5-1 and TRBJ2-3; 13 bases map to TRBD2. Losses at the gene ends were 0 bases for V and 5 bases for J; bases not matched to a gene: 3. Germline values: CDR1 SGHRS, CDR2 YFSETQ. The CDR3 totals 16 residues. Written as DNA, the CDR3 is TGCGCCAGCAGCTTGGGACTAGCGGGGGGCCAAGATACGCAGTATTTT. As protein: CASSLGLAGGQDTQYF.

V gene TRBV6-2 or TRBV6-3 combines with J gene TRBJ2-7, with 9 nucleotides matching TRBD1. The CDR3 is 19 amino acids. V trimming: 4 bases; J trimming: 3 bases; junction bases outside the gene matches: 19. CDR1 MNHEY and CDR2 SVGEGT come from the germline V gene. This CDR3 is CASSSLPVPGTGNLYEQYF. The CDR3 DNA reads as TGTGCCAGCAGTTCCCTCCCTGTCCCGGGGACAGGGAACCTCTACGAGCAGTACTTC.

This clonotype was counted many times. The gene calls are TRBV12-3 or TRBV12-4 and TRBJ1-1; 7 bases fit TRBD1. V was pared by 4 bases and J by 0 bases, with 11 bases of the junction left unmatched. CDR3 length: 17 amino acids. CDR3 in DNA: TGTGCCAGCAGTTCGTGGGACAGCACCCGAATGAACACTGAAGCTTTCTTT. It translates to CASSSWDSTRMNTEAFF.

This clonotype was observed a handful of times. The chain links TRBV7-2 to TRBJ2-7; the D gene is possibly TRBD2 (6 bases). Trimming took off 1 base at V and 0 bases at J, with 7 bases between the two ends. Germline V CDR1 and CDR2: SGHTA, FQGNSA. The CDR3 is 14 residues long. The CDR3 sequence is CASSLGGVSYEQYF. The CDR3 DNA reads as TGTGCCAGCAGCTTAGGCGGGGTCTCCTACGAGCAGTACTTC.

This clonotype has only a few counts. The V gene is TRBV3-1, the J gene TRBJ2-6; D is ambiguous. The germline V and J ends were trimmed by 8 bases and 0 bases, with 8 bases remaining between them. There are 14 residues in the CDR3. Germline CDR1 is LGHDT and CDR2 is YNNKEL (reference sequence). For the CDR3, the DNA is TGTGCCAGCGGGCGTGACTCTGGGGCCAACGTCCTGACTTTC. Its translation is CASGRDSGANVLTF.

The chain has TRBV12-3 or TRBV12-4 and TRBJ2-2; weak D call: TRBD2 (6 bases). This CDR3 comprises 14 residues. Trimming stripped 4 bases from V and 8 bases from J, with 14 bases between. The CDR3 sequence is CASSSSGGPGELFF. The DNA for the CDR3 is TGTGCCAGCAGTTCCTCCGGAGGGCCAGGGGAGCTGTTTTTT.

In its sample, this clonotype was seen many times. This chain's CDR3 is CSAPRGSRSEAFF. The CDR3 nucleotides read TGCAGTGCCCCGAGGGGGTCTAGATCTGAAGCTTTCTTT. This chain joins TRBV20-1 and TRBJ1-1; TRBD1 is a possible D gene (6 bases). CDR1 and CDR2 from the germline V gene are DFQATT and SNEGSKA (reference sequence). The CDR3 runs to 13 residues. Trimming took 6 bases from V and 6 from J, leaving 17 bases between them.

This clonotype was observed many times. The V call is TRBV7-2, the J call TRBJ1-3; 7 nucleotides align to TRBD1. The J segment lost 1 base and the V segment lost 3 bases, leaving 9 bases of the junction unmatched. There are 17 residues in the CDR3. Germline V gene data show CDR1 as SGHTA and CDR2 as FQGNSA. The CDR3 bases are TGTGCCAGCAGCTTCCAGGGGACAGCAAGTTCTGGAAACACCATATATTTT. Its protein is CASSFQGTASSGNTIYF. The full variable domain, completed using reference TRBV7-2 and TRBJ1-3, is GAGVSQSPSNKVTEKGKDVELRCDPISGHTALYWYRQSLGQGLEFLIYFQGNSAPDKSGLPSDRFSAERTGGSVSTLTIQRTQQEDSAVYLCASSFQGTASSGNTIYFGEGSWLTVV.

The chain uses TRBV27 and TRBJ2-3, with a possible D match to TRBD1 (5 bases). Trimming took off 4 bases at V and 0 bases at J, with 17 bases between the two ends. The CDR3 consists of 17 residues. Germline V gene lookup returns CDR1 MNHEY and CDR2 SMNVEV (reference sequence). CDR3 DNA sequence: TGTGCCAGCAGTTCATACGCCAGGGTATCTAGCACAGATACGCAGTATTTT. This codes for CASSSYARVSSTDTQYF.

This rearrangement joins TRBV3-1 to TRBJ2-3; 9 nucleotides agree with TRBD2. The V gene end was trimmed by 1 base and the J gene end by 9 bases; junction bases not matched to a gene: 5. Germline loops: CDR1 LGHDT, CDR2 YNNKEL (reference sequence). The CDR3 loop spans 14 amino acids. CDR3 sequence reads: CASSQGLAGNTQYF. The CDR3, as DNA: TGTGCCAGCAGCCAAGGGCTAGCGGGGAACACGCAGTATTTT.

The genes are TRBV6-6 and TRBJ2-3, with D perhaps given as TRBD1 or TRBD2 (6 bases each). Germline V gene sequence: CDR1 MNHNY, CDR2 SVGAGI (reference sequence). This CDR3 contains 15 residues. The ends were cut back, 1 base at V and 2 bases at J, with 10 bases in the middle. The CDR3 reads CASSYWGANTDTQYF. CDR3 nucleotide sequence: TGTGCCAGCAGTTACTGGGGGGCCAACACAGATACGCAGTATTTT.

The V gene is TRBV3-1, the J gene TRBJ2-7; D is perhaps TRBD2 (5 bases). The V end lost 1 base, the J end lost 0 bases, and 10 bases lay between the germline ends. The CDR3 consists of 15 residues. Germline CDR1 and CDR2: LGHDT and YNNKEL (reference sequence). The CDR3 here is CASSQVPGDSYEQYF. The CDR3 DNA reads TGTGCCAGCAGCCAAGTTCCCGGGGACTCCTACGAGCAGTACTTC.

V gene TRBV7-8 combines with J gene TRBJ2-3, with TRBD2 identical over 8 bases. Germline values: CDR1 SGHVS, CDR2 FQNEAQ. The trim removed 3 bases at V and 8 bases at J, leaving 7 bases unmatched. The CDR3 contains 14 residues. CDR3 DNA: TGTGCCAGCAGCTTTAGCGGGGAGGCGGGTACGCAGTATTTT. Translating it yields CASSFSGEAGTQYF.

The chain is built from TRBV7-2 and TRBJ2-3, with no clear D. CDR1 SGHTA and CDR2 FQGNSA come from the germline V gene. The CDR3 consists of 13 residues. V was clipped by 7 bases and J by 2 bases, with 10 bases between them. The CDR3 sequence: CASTPRFTDTQYF. CDR3 in DNA: TGTGCCAGCACCCCCCGCTTCACAGATACGCAGTATTTT.

Ten or more counts support this clonotype. V usage is TRBV5-5 and J usage is TRBJ2-7; TRBD1 matches 7 bases. CDR1 and CDR2 from the germline V gene are SGHKS and YYEKEE (reference sequence). The CDR3 has 14 amino acids. J lost 3 bases, V lost 0 bases, and 3 bases had no gene match. The CDR3 DNA reads as TGTGCCAGCAGCTTGGTCTGGGACAGCTACGAGCAGTACTTC. It specifies CASSLVWDSYEQYF.

In its sample, this clonotype was seen a few times. This chain uses TRBV6-5 with TRBJ1-1; D not resolved. In germline, CDR1 is MNHEY, CDR2 SVGAGI. Trimming removed 4 bases from V and 3 bases from J, with 12 bases in between. The CDR3 extends over 14 amino acids. The CDR3 DNA reads TGTGCCAGCAGTTCCTACCCTGGGGACACTGAAGCTTTCTTT. Translation: CASSSYPGDTEAFF.

The CDR3 spells CASRKGTSGNQPQHF. CDR3 nucleotides: TGTGCCAGTAGGAAGGGGACATCGGGCAATCAGCCCCAGCATTTT. This chain connects TRBV19 to TRBJ1-5, with a possible D match to TRBD1 (6 bases). The CDR3 has 15 amino acids. Trimming shortened V by 6 bases and J by 2 bases, and 14 bases separated the two germline ends. From germline, CDR1 is LNHDA and CDR2 SQIVND (reference sequence).

Points on this clonotype: A much larger clone sits a single nucleotide away, making a read error possible. The V call is TRBV5-6, the J call TRBJ2-3; TRBD1 agrees at 7 bases. Germline CDR1 and CDR2: SGHDT and YYEEEE. CDR3 length: 14 residues. The CDR3 spells CTSSLGTATDTQYF. CDR3 DNA: TGTACCAGCAGCCTAGGGACAGCCACAGATACGCAGTATTTT.

This clonotype appeared a few times. The chain links TRBV7-2 to TRBJ2-3, with a weak D call TRBD2 (6 bases). Trimming took off 1 base at V and 0 bases at J, with 8 bases between the two ends. The CDR3 runs 15 residues. Germline values: CDR1 SGHTA, CDR2 FQGNSA. The DNA of the CDR3 is TGTGCCAGCAGCTTAGTTGGAGGGAGCACAGATACGCAGTATTTT. Protein product: CASSLVGGSTDTQYF.

This clonotype was observed a few times. The chain is built from TRBV3-1 and TRBJ1-1, with D maybe TRBD1 (5 bases). The germline CDR1 and CDR2 sequences are LGHDT and YNNKEL (reference sequence). V was cut by 3 bases and J by 8 bases, with 10 bases left in between. This CDR3 is 12 amino acids long. CDR3 sequence: CASSQRDVEAFF. In DNA form, the CDR3 reads TGTGCCAGCAGCCAGAGGGACGTCGAAGCTTTCTTT.

In this sample, this clonotype turned up a few times. The genes are TRBV11-2 and TRBJ2-5; the D gene is possibly TRBD1 (5 bases). V lost 4 bases and J 5 bases, leaving 17 bases between the germline ends. The CDR3 runs to 15 residues. The germline CDR1 and CDR2 sequences are SGHAT and FQNNGV. The CDR3 sequence: CASSSRVGRSETQYF. The CDR3 DNA sequence: TGTGCCAGCAGCTCTCGGGTGGGGCGGTCGGAGACCCAGTACTTC.